This T cell receptor beta chain was sequenced for a study of cytomegalovirus exposure and HLA in healthy donors. Study-wide results and caveats: Specific recognition of CMV antigens was confirmed in vitro for three chains (all CMV-associated).

Note on this clone: Its cognate antigen is unknown.

The assay was immunoSEQ multiplex PCR, and TCRdb's table has in-frame clones only and misses some. The table shows hundreds of thousands of clones, with roughly 89% occurring only once. In germline, CDR1 is MNHNS, CDR2 SASEGT. The CDR3 is 15 amino acids. V lost 6 bases and J lost 0; bases outside the gene matches: 8. The sample consisted of PBMCs. The receptor's source is a woman between 18 and 29 years old in good health and CMV-seronegative. The genes are TRBV6-1 and TRBJ2-7, with TRBD1 identical over 7 bases. The CDR3 reads CASREQTGNSYEQYF. The CDR3 region has the DNA TGTGCCAGCAGGGAGCAGACAGGGAACTCCTACGAGCAGTACTTC.